This T cell receptor beta chain stems from a study of T-cell reconstitution after alpha-beta-depleted transplantation in children. The CDR3 sequence is 13 residues long. The V gene's germline CDR1 is LNHNV and CDR2 YYDKDF (reference sequence). The V end lost 2 bases, the J end lost 3 bases, and 6 bases lay between the germline ends. Researchers prepared the TCRbeta library using unique molecular identifiers, the study reports. From the PCR reads, TCRdb called clonotypes with MiXCR, one entry per CDR3 protein. The sample consists of just under 550,000 distinct CDR3 sequences, around 16% of them appearing once.

The specimen comprised PBMCs from the stem cell graft donor, sampled from the stem cell graft. This chain links TRBV15 with TRBJ2-3; tentatively, D is TRBD2 (6 bases). The clonotype originates from a human donor who donated a stem cell graft to a child with acute lymphoblastic leukemia. CDR3 protein: CATSRLATDTQYF. CDR3 coding DNA: TGTGCCACCAGCAGACTAGCGACAGATACGCAGTATTTT. Drawing the rest from reference TRBV15 and TRBJ2-3, the complete variable domain is DAMVIQNPRYQVTQFGKPVTLSCSQTLNHNVMYWYQQKSSQAPKLLFHYYDKDFNNEADTPDNFQSRRPNTSFCFLDIRSPGLGDTAMYLCATSRLATDTQYFGPGTRLTVL.